These 32 T cell receptor beta chains were all obtained from the same sample, sequenced in a study of blood T cell repertoires in COVID-19. Here immunoSEQ multiplex PCR was the method, and the copy in TCRdb shows in-frame clones only, minus some. The repertoire includes about 29,000 clones, 77% of them detected once, and roughly 8.5% sits in the top ten. Material for sequencing was peripheral blood. Receptors originate from a woman in her sixties or seventies with active or convalescent COVID-19.

The chain couples TRBV9 to TRBJ1-2; 8 bases line up with TRBD1. The CDR3 totals 15 residues. Germline V gene lookup returns CDR1 SGDLS and CDR2 YYNGEE. With V trimmed by 0 bases and J by 8 bases, 9 bases remained unmatched. CDR3 protein: CASSVVSGGGRGYTF. In nucleotides, the CDR3 is TGTGCCAGCAGCGTAGTTTCAGGGGGCGGTCGCGGCTACACCTTC.

The DNA of the CDR3 is TGTGCCAGTAACCAAAAGGACAGGGGTGGCTACACCTTC. Protein product: CASNQKDRGGYTF. The J gene is TRBJ1-2, the V gene TRBV19, with 9 bases fitting TRBD1. V gave up 7 bases and J gave up 7 bases; unmatched junction bases: 7. Germline V gene sequence: CDR1 LNHDA, CDR2 SQIVND (reference sequence). This CDR3 has 13 residues.

V gene TRBV10-3 combines with J gene TRBJ2-2; 9 bases are a match to TRBD1. The germline V gene encodes CDR1 ENHRY and CDR2 SYGVKD. The junction had 6 bases not matched to a gene; V was cut back by 6 bases and J by 4 bases. The CDR3 is 15 residues long. CDR3 nucleotide sequence: TGTGCCATCAGCGCGACAGGGGGGCCCACCGGGGAGCTGTTTTTT. This encodes CAISATGGPTGELFF.

This clone was detected only a few times. The genes are TRBV5-6 and TRBJ2-6, with 7 positions matching TRBD1. The CDR3 has 15 amino acids. Losses at the gene ends were 5 bases for V and 3 bases for J; bases not matched to a gene: 5. Germline CDR1 SGHDT, CDR2 YYEEEE. This chain's CDR3 is CASRYRGGGANVLTF. In DNA form, the CDR3 reads TGTGCCAGCAGGTACAGGGGTGGTGGGGCCAACGTCCTGACTTTC.

This rearrangement joins TRBV7-2 to TRBJ2-5, with a tentative D call TRBD2 (5 bases). Germline CDR1 is SGHTA and CDR2 is FQGNSA. This CDR3 has 13 residues. V was shortened by 2 bases and J by 5 bases, with 9 bases between the two germline ends. CDR3 DNA: TGTGCCAGCAGCTTATTACGAGGGGAGACCCAGTACTTC. It encodes CASSLLRGETQYF.

This clone has a single count. This sequence joins TRBV6-5 and TRBJ2-7; D remains ambiguous. CDR1 is MNHEY, CDR2 SVGAGI, per germline. Trimming took off 7 bases at V and 7 bases at J, with 11 bases between the two ends. This CDR3 comprises 11 residues. In DNA, the CDR3 is TGTGCCAGCATTGGGTCGGGTGAGCAGTACTTC. Residues: CASIGSGEQYF.

The gene calls are TRBV13 and TRBJ2-7; 7 bases line up with TRBD2. In germline, CDR1 is PRHDT, CDR2 FYEKMQ (reference sequence). V lost 4 bases, J lost 4 bases, and 7 bases stayed unmatched. This CDR3 is built from 14 residues. Here the CDR3 DNA reads TGTGCCAGCAGCTCGTGGACTAGGCGGTACGAGCAGTACTTC. Its protein is CASSSWTRRYEQYF.

This chain uses TRBV19 with TRBJ1-4; D gene uncertain. Trimming stripped 5 bases from V and 14 bases from J, with 12 bases between. CDR3 size: 11 residues. The germline V gene has CDR1 LNHDA and CDR2 SQIVND (reference sequence). CDR3 sequence reads: CASSLNEVLFF. CDR3 bases: TGTGCCAGTAGTCTTAACGAGGTCCTGTTTTTT.

This clone was counted a single time. The chain joins TRBV25-1 to TRBJ1-2, with 7 nucleotides matching TRBD1. The CDR3 sequence is 15 residues long. V dropped 4 bases and J dropped 2; count of bases not matched to a gene: 7. CDR1 is MGHDK, CDR2 SYGVNS, per germline. The CDR3 here is CASSGKDRSNYGYTF. The CDR3, as DNA: TGTGCCAGCAGTGGGAAGGACAGGTCCAACTATGGCTACACCTTC.

The chain carries TRBV5-4 and TRBJ2-7, with 8 bases that match TRBD2. The CDR3 totals 16 residues. With V trimmed by 3 bases and J by 0 bases, 8 bases remained unmatched. Germline V gene lookup returns CDR1 SGHNT and CDR2 YYREEE (reference sequence). The CDR3 reads CASSSNRGTSSYEQYF. DNA for the CDR3: TGTGCCAGCAGCTCCAACCGTGGGACTAGCTCCTACGAGCAGTACTTC.

The chain recombines TRBV30 with TRBJ1-6, with D perhaps TRBD1 (5 bases). Germline V gene sequence: CDR1 GTSNPN, CDR2 SVGIG (reference sequence). The CDR3 loop spans 14 amino acids. The V and J ends lost 0 bases and 7 bases respectively, with 10 bases between them. The CDR3 here is CAWSVQGGNSPLHF. The CDR3 nucleotides read TGTGCCTGGAGTGTTCAGGGAGGAAATTCACCCCTCCACTTT.

The table lists this clone with a count of one. The genes are TRBV4-3 and TRBJ1-1; TRBD1 aligns across 9 bases. Germline CDR1 and CDR2: LGHNA and YSLEER. Trimming removed 5 bases from V and 6 bases from J; junction bases left unmatched: 7. The CDR3 spans 14 residues. The CDR3 DNA sequence: TGCGCCAGCAGCGAGGGACAGGGATTCTCTGAAGCTTTCTTT. This codes for CASSEGQGFSEAFF.

The chain couples TRBV19 to TRBJ1-2, with D perhaps TRBD1 (5 bases). Germline CDR1 LNHDA, CDR2 SQIVND (reference sequence). The CDR3 totals 16 residues. Trimming shortened V by 3 bases and J by 6 bases, and 20 bases separated the two germline ends. This chain's CDR3 is CASSIALISSGNGYTF. CDR3 in DNA: TGTGCCAGTAGTATCGCCCTCATATCCTCAGGGAATGGCTACACCTTC.

The chain combines TRBV12-2 with TRBJ1-2; no DNA check was done on the table's D call, TRBD1. TRBV12-2 is an annotated pseudogene. CDR3 length: 15 amino acids. The CDR3 DNA follows: TGTGCAAGTCGCTTATGGGACAGGACGGGCTATGGCTACACCTTC. This translates into CASRLWDRTGYGYTF.

The V call is TRBV10-3, the J call TRBJ2-3, with 14 bases identical to TRBD2. The CDR3 is 16 residues long. J lost 0 bases, V lost 10 bases, and 6 bases had no gene match. Germline lookup yields CDR1 ENHRY and CDR2 SYGVKD. The CDR3 reads CASGLAGGGSTDTQYF. As DNA, the CDR3 is TGTGCCAGCGGACTAGCGGGGGGAGGGAGCACAGATACGCAGTATTTT.

The chain joins TRBV5-1 to TRBJ1-1; possibly TRBD1 for D (5 bases). The V gene's germline CDR1 is SGHRS and CDR2 YFSETQ. The CDR3 consists of 13 residues. Trimming took 4 bases from V and 1 from J, leaving 8 bases between them. CDR3 sequence: CASSNDRNTEAFF. The CDR3 DNA is TGCGCCAGCAGCAACGACAGGAACACTGAAGCTTTCTTT.

The chain recombines TRBV7-2 with TRBJ1-2; 10 bases are shared with TRBD1. There are 14 residues in the CDR3. V trimming: 7 bases; J trimming: 2 bases; junction bases outside the gene matches: 4. The germline V gene encodes CDR1 SGHTA and CDR2 FQGNSA. The CDR3 is CASTPGQGNYGYTF. In DNA form, the CDR3 reads TGTGCCAGCACCCCGGGACAGGGGAACTATGGCTACACCTTC.

This rearrangement joins TRBV7-9 to TRBJ2-7; TRBD1 agrees at 9 bases. Looked up from germline, CDR1 is SEHNR and CDR2 is FQNEAQ (reference sequence). This CDR3 has 14 residues. J was trimmed by 5 bases and V by 5 bases; bases with no gene match: 7. The CDR3 DNA sequence: TGTGCCAGCAGCACGTCCCGGGACAGGGACGAGCAGTACTTC. This sequence encodes CASSTSRDRDEQYF.

The chain combines TRBV19 with TRBJ2-6; TRBD1 matches 9 bases. V shed 3 bases and J 3 bases; nucleotides not matched to a gene: 9. CDR1 is LNHDA, CDR2 SQIVND, per germline (reference sequence). The CDR3 covers 18 residues. The CDR3 is CASSIRTGAGYGANVLTF. As DNA, the CDR3 is TGTGCCAGTAGTATTCGGACAGGGGCCGGGTATGGGGCCAACGTCCTGACTTTC.

In this sample, this clone turned up once. The V call is TRBV5-1, the J call TRBJ1-4; D may be TRBD1 (5 bases). Germline V lookup: CDR1 SGHRS, CDR2 YFSETQ. V lost 1 base and J 7 bases, leaving 14 bases between the germline ends. There are 15 residues in the CDR3. In DNA, the CDR3 is TGCGCCAGCAGCTTGAATGCCGGGGGAGGTGAAAAACTGTTTTTT. It specifies CASSLNAGGGEKLFF.

CDR3 region: CASSSDRTSPPYNEQFF. The CDR3 region has the DNA TGTGCCAGCAGCTCCGACAGGACTAGCCCCCCATACAATGAGCAGTTCTTC. The gene calls are TRBV7-9 and TRBJ2-1; 8 nucleotides line up with TRBD2. CDR3 length equals 17 residues. The germline CDR1 and CDR2 sequences are SEHNR and FQNEAQ (reference sequence). V shed 4 bases and J 4 bases; nucleotides not matched to a gene: 12.

The chain's CDR3 is CASSQELPGGWNTEAFF. As DNA, the CDR3 is TGTGCCAGCAGCCAAGAACTACCGGGAGGGTGGAACACTGAAGCTTTCTTT. The rearrangement uses TRBV14 and TRBJ1-1; no firm D call. V was clipped by 0 bases and J by 1 base, with 15 bases between them. Germline loops: CDR1 SGHDN, CDR2 FVKESK. This CDR3 has 17 residues.

The rearrangement uses TRBV5-6 and TRBJ1-2, with TRBD1 identical over 7 bases. With V trimmed by 4 bases and J by 5 bases, 5 bases remained unmatched. This CDR3 comprises 13 residues. The germline V gene encodes CDR1 SGHDT and CDR2 YYEEEE. CDR3 loop: CASSLGQIYGYTF. CDR3 DNA sequence: TGTGCCAGCAGCCTGGGACAGATATATGGCTACACCTTC. Complete variable domain (other parts from reference TRBV5-6 and TRBJ1-2): DAGVTQSPTHLIKTRGQQVTLRCSPKSGHDTVSWYQQALGQGPQFIFQYYEEEERQRGNFPDRFSGHQFPNYSSELNVNALLLGDSALYLCASSLGQIYGYTFGSGTRLTVV.

This clone was picked up a small number of times. The V call is TRBV7-8, the J call TRBJ1-5; 10 positions agree with TRBD1. The CDR3 contains 15 residues. Germline CDR1 SGHVS, CDR2 FQNEAQ. With 5 bases clipped from V and 6 bases from J, the junction kept 7 bases outside the gene matches. The CDR3 DNA reads as TGTGCCAGCAGCGCCGGGACAGGGGTGATTCAGCCCCAGCATTTT. It encodes CASSAGTGVIQPQHF.

This chain connects TRBV7-6 to TRBJ2-1; D gene ambiguous. Trimming stripped 1 base from V and 2 bases from J, with 9 bases between. The CDR3 covers 15 residues. CDR1 and CDR2 (germline): SGHVS, FNYEAQ. The CDR3: CASSLGPPPYNEQFF. As DNA, the CDR3 is TGTGCCAGCAGCTTAGGGCCACCTCCCTACAATGAGCAGTTCTTC.

This chain links TRBV28 with TRBJ1-3; 7 positions agree with TRBD1. The trim removed 6 bases at V and 4 bases at J, leaving 6 bases unmatched. Germline V gene data show CDR1 as MDHEN and CDR2 as SYDVKM. The CDR3 loop spans 14 amino acids. The CDR3 loop reads CASSLQGTGNTIYF. The CDR3 nucleotides are TGTGCCAGCAGCTTACAGGGGACAGGAAACACCATATATTTT.

The gene calls are TRBV7-9 and TRBJ1-2; 9 bases are shared with TRBD1. J lost 8 bases, V lost 1 base, and 5 bases had no gene match. Germline CDR1 is SEHNR and CDR2 is FQNEAQ (reference sequence). This CDR3 region has 14 residues. The CDR3 spells CASSLERQGGGYTF. DNA of the CDR3: TGTGCCAGCAGCTTAGAGCGACAGGGGGGCGGCTACACCTTC.

The chain uses TRBV18 and TRBJ2-5; 8 nucleotides agree with TRBD1. Germline CDR1 is KGHSH and CDR2 is LQKENI. V was clipped by 0 bases and J by 5 bases; unmatched bases: 14. The CDR3 has 18 amino acids. CDR3 bases: TGTGCCAGCTCACCACCGTTCGCTGGTGGACAGGGAGACGAGACCCAGTACTTC. Protein: CASSPPFAGGQGDETQYF.

The chain combines TRBV18 with TRBJ2-1, with 8 positions matching TRBD2. There are 14 residues in the CDR3. V gave up 4 bases and J gave up 1 base; unmatched junction bases: 0. Germline lookup yields CDR1 KGHSH and CDR2 LQKENI. The CDR3, as DNA: TGTGCCAGCTCACTAGCGGGATCCTACAATGAGCAGTTCTTC. It translates to CASSLAGSYNEQFF.

This clone was seen a handful of times. The V and J genes are TRBV19 and TRBJ1-5; the D gene is possibly TRBD1 (6 bases). V lost 6 bases and J 1 base, leaving 10 bases between the germline ends. Germline V gene sequence: CDR1 LNHDA, CDR2 SQIVND (reference sequence). This CDR3 has 14 amino acids. The DNA of the CDR3 is TGTGCCAGTAGGGTAGACAGGAGCAATCAGCCCCAGCATTTT. Encoded protein: CASRVDRSNQPQHF.

This clone was seen only a few times. The chain combines TRBV30 with TRBJ1-1; TRBD1 aligns across 12 bases. The CDR3 sequence is 16 residues long. Per the germline V gene, CDR1 is GTSNPN and CDR2 is SVGIG (reference sequence). V lost 4 bases and J lost 1; bases outside the gene matches: 7. The CDR3 loop is CAWTRDRGPGNTEAFF. The CDR3 nucleotides are TGTGCCTGGACCCGGGACAGGGGGCCTGGGAACACTGAAGCTTTCTTT.

The CDR3 loop reads CASSIGSSVSYEQYF. For the CDR3, the DNA is TGTGCCAGTAGTATAGGGAGCAGTGTGTCCTACGAGCAGTACTTC. This chain uses TRBV19 with TRBJ2-7; D gene unclear. The CDR3 has 15 amino acids. The V gene lost 1 base and the J gene lost 1 base, with 11 bases spanning the gap. CDR1 is LNHDA and CDR2 is SQIVND in the germline V gene (reference sequence).